These 32 T cell receptor beta chains came from one sample sequenced in a study of shared clonotypes between healthy human individuals. Naive CD8 cells lacked CD45RO, underwent positive selection for CCR7 and left out terminally differentiated effector memory CD45RA+ cells. Data came from immunoSEQ multiplex PCR; TCRdb stores just in-frame clones and leaves some out. The sample contains about 680,000 clones, 92% of which appear only once. What was sequenced was naive CD8+ T cells sorted from blood. The receptors come from a man aged 25-45 years in good health.

The chain recombines TRBV5-1 with TRBJ2-7, with TRBD1 matching over 7 bases. CDR1 is SGHRS, CDR2 YFSETQ, per germline. CDR3 size: 16 residues. V lost 0 bases to trimming and J lost 4 bases; unmatched junction nucleotides: 10. CDR3 nucleotides: TGCGCCAGCAGCTTGGCTTGGGACAGAGTGAGGTACGAGCAGTACTTC. Translating it yields CASSLAWDRVRYEQYF.

The table lists this clone with a few counts. The chain has TRBV28 and TRBJ2-7, with D uncertain. This CDR3 has 12 amino acids. In germline, CDR1 is MDHEN, CDR2 SYDVKM. V was trimmed by 5 bases and J by 3 bases, leaving 8 bases between them. CDR3 bases: TGTGCCAGCAGTGCACCCGGCTACGAGCAGTACTTC. Its translation is CASSAPGYEQYF. Drawing the rest from reference TRBV28 and TRBJ2-7, the complete variable domain is DVKVTQSSRYLVKRTGEKVFLECVQDMDHENMFWYRQDPGLGLRLIYFSYDVKMKEKGDIPEGYSVSREKKERFSLILESASTNQTSMYLCASSAPGYEQYFGPGTRLTVT.

The chain employs TRBV29-1 and TRBJ1-3; D is unresolved. V was shortened by 4 bases and J by 2 bases, with 6 bases between the two germline ends. CDR1 SQVTM and CDR2 ANQGSEA come from the germline V gene. This CDR3 is 12 amino acids long. As DNA, the CDR3 is TGCAGCGTTGCCGGGACTGGAAACACCATATATTTT. Amino acid sequence: CSVAGTGNTIYF.

This chain connects TRBV29-1 to TRBJ2-7; 10 bases agree with TRBD1. The V and J ends lost 3 bases and 4 bases, in that order; junction bases with no gene match: 3. Germline loops: CDR1 SQVTM, CDR2 ANQGSEA. The CDR3 is made up of 13 amino acids. DNA for the CDR3: TGCAGCGTTGAGACAGGGGGCATATACGAGCAGTACTTC. This codes for CSVETGGIYEQYF.

A single count supports this clone. This chain joins TRBV10-1 and TRBJ2-1; TRBD2 aligns across 11 bases. The CDR3 extends over 17 amino acids. The V and J ends lost 4 bases and 5 bases, in that order; junction bases with no gene match: 10. Germline CDR1 is WNHNN and CDR2 is SYGVQD (reference sequence). The CDR3 region is CASSVGPGLAANNEQFF. The CDR3 DNA follows: TGCGCCAGCAGTGTCGGCCCGGGACTAGCGGCTAACAATGAGCAGTTCTTC.

This clone was detected once. The genes are TRBV7-9 and TRBJ2-1; the D gene is possibly TRBD2 (5 bases). The CDR3 is 11 residues long. With 7 bases removed from V and 7 bases from J, the gap between germline ends came to 8 bases. Germline V gene data show CDR1 as SEHNR and CDR2 as FQNEAQ (reference sequence). CDR3 coding DNA: TGTGCCAGCACCAGAGGGAATGAGCAGTTCTTC. Protein: CASTRGNEQFF.

The chain uses TRBV7-9 and TRBJ2-3; D not resolved. Germline V gene lookup returns CDR1 SEHNR and CDR2 FQNEAQ (reference sequence). This CDR3 is built from 14 residues. Between the trimmed V and J ends, which lost 0 bases and 3 bases, there was a span of 7 bases. The CDR3 nucleotides are TGTGCCAGCAGCTTAGCGGGATTAACAGATACGCAGTATTTT. As protein: CASSLAGLTDTQYF.

This chain joins TRBV4-1 and TRBJ2-1, with 12 bases fitting TRBD2. The junction had 6 bases not matched to a gene; V was cut back by 5 bases and J by 10 bases. The germline gives CDR1 MGHRA, CDR2 YSYEKL. The CDR3 extends over 14 amino acids. This chain's CDR3 is CASSGLAGGEEQFF. In DNA form, the CDR3 reads TGCGCCAGCAGCGGGCTAGCGGGAGGGGAGGAGCAGTTCTTC.

The chain employs TRBV19 and TRBJ2-1; D might be TRBD2 (6 bases). CDR3 size: 15 residues. Trimming took off 6 bases at V and 1 base at J, with 13 bases between the two ends. Germline V gene lookup returns CDR1 LNHDA and CDR2 SQIVND (reference sequence). The CDR3 DNA is TGTGCCAGTAGCCGACTAGGATTGTCCTACAATGAGCAGTTCTTC. This encodes CASSRLGLSYNEQFF. The variable domain in full, with the rest retrieved from reference TRBV19 and TRBJ2-1, is DGGITQSPKYLFRKEGQNVTLSCEQNLNHDAMYWYRQDPGQGLRLIYYSQIVNDFQKGDIAEGYSVSREKKESFPLTVTSAQKNPTAFYLCASSRLGLSYNEQFFGPGTRLTVL.

The chain couples TRBV28 to TRBJ1-3; unclear D gene. V lost 4 bases, J lost 0 bases, and 7 bases lay in between. Germline lookup yields CDR1 MDHEN and CDR2 SYDVKM. This CDR3 is built from 14 residues. DNA of the CDR3: TGTGCCAGCAGTTACCAGACCTCTGGAAACACCATATATTTT. Its protein product is CASSYQTSGNTIYF.

The rearrangement links TRBV5-5 to TRBJ2-1; maybe TRBD2 (6 bases). The CDR3 is 15 amino acids. Between the trimmed V and J ends, which lost 4 bases and 0 bases, there was a span of 11 bases. CDR1 and CDR2 from the germline V gene are SGHKS and YYEKEE (reference sequence). Here the CDR3 DNA reads TGTGCCAGCAGCCTTGGAGGGAGCTCCTACAATGAGCAGTTCTTC. Amino acid sequence: CASSLGGSSYNEQFF.

The chain links TRBV27 to TRBJ2-7; 8 bases are shared with TRBD1. The CDR3 length is 14 residues. Unmatched junction bases numbered 8, after V lost 3 bases and J lost 7 bases. Germline lookup yields CDR1 MNHEY and CDR2 SMNVEV (reference sequence). For the CDR3, the DNA is TGTGCCAGCAGTTTCCGCAGGGGGCTGGGGGAGCAGTACTTC. This codes for CASSFRRGLGEQYF.

The chain is built from TRBV10-3 and TRBJ2-1; perhaps TRBD2 as D (6 bases). The CDR3 sequence is 13 residues long. The V gene lost 7 bases and the J gene lost 5 bases, with 12 bases spanning the gap. Germline V CDR1 and CDR2: ENHRY, SYGVKD. The CDR3: CAINLAENNEQFF. CDR3 bases: TGTGCCATCAACTTAGCGGAAAACAATGAGCAGTTCTTC.

This sequence joins TRBV7-9 and TRBJ2-5; 11 bases agree with TRBD1. This CDR3 region has 15 residues. Germline CDR1 and CDR2: SEHNR and FQNEAQ (reference sequence). J was trimmed by 5 bases and V by 5 bases; bases with no gene match: 7. The CDR3 sequence: CASSAGQGAWETQYF. CDR3 bases: TGTGCCAGCAGCGCCGGACAGGGGGCCTGGGAGACCCAGTACTTC. Complete variable domain (other parts from reference TRBV7-9 and TRBJ2-5): DTGVSQNPRHKITKRGQNVTFRCDPISEHNRLYWYRQTLGQGPEFLTYFQNEAQLEKSRLLSDRFSAERPKGSFSTLEIQRTEQGDSAMYLCASSAGQGAWETQYFGPGTRLLVL.

The DNA of the CDR3 is TGTGCCAGCAGTTTGTATACCTACGAGCAGTACTTC. Translation gives CASSLYTYEQYF. This rearrangement joins TRBV28 to TRBJ2-7, with D unclear. The CDR3 length is 12 residues. Germline loops: CDR1 MDHEN, CDR2 SYDVKM. V lost 3 bases and J 2 bases, leaving 5 bases between the germline ends. The entire variable domain, with the rest obtained from reference TRBV28 and TRBJ2-7, is as follows: DVKVTQSSRYLVKRTGEKVFLECVQDMDHENMFWYRQDPGLGLRLIYFSYDVKMKEKGDIPEGYSVSREKKERFSLILESASTNQTSMYLCASSLYTYEQYFGPGTRLTVT.

The chain employs TRBV7-8 and TRBJ2-2; D unresolved. V was shortened by 5 bases and J by 10 bases, with 14 bases between the two germline ends. The CDR3 has 13 residues. The germline gives CDR1 SGHVS, CDR2 FQNEAQ. In DNA, the CDR3 is TGTGCCAGCAGCCCCCCGGGCCCACCGGAGCTGTTTTTT. Amino acids: CASSPPGPPELFF.

This sequence joins TRBV5-4 and TRBJ1-1; D not certain. V was pared by 1 base and J by 1 base, with 2 bases between. In germline, CDR1 is SGHNT, CDR2 YYREEE (reference sequence). The CDR3 spans 12 residues. In DNA, the CDR3 is TGTGCCAGCAGCTTGTGGAACACTGAAGCTTTCTTT. Its protein is CASSLWNTEAFF.

The V gene is TRBV27, the J gene TRBJ2-3, with TRBD2 matching over 9 bases. This CDR3 contains 14 residues. The junction had 5 bases not matched to a gene; V was cut back by 7 bases and J by 3 bases. The V gene's germline CDR1 is MNHEY and CDR2 SMNVEV (reference sequence). The CDR3 region has the DNA TGTGCCAGCACCGATGGACTAGCGACAGATACGCAGTATTTT. Protein: CASTDGLATDTQYF.

The chain uses TRBV5-1 and TRBJ2-1; a possible D gene is TRBD2 (5 bases). This CDR3 has 14 residues. Trimming removed 4 bases at V and 5 bases at J, with 13 bases between. The V gene's germline CDR1 is SGHRS and CDR2 YFSETQ. CDR3 amino acids: CASSEGEPHNEQFF. The CDR3 bases are TGCGCCAGCAGCGAGGGAGAGCCCCACAATGAGCAGTTCTTC. The whole variable domain, filled in from reference TRBV5-1 and TRBJ2-1, reads KAGVTQTPRYLIKTRGQQVTLSCSPISGHRSVSWYQQTPGQGLQFLFEYFSETQRNKGNFPGRFSGRQFSNSRSEMNVSTLELGDSALYLCASSEGEPHNEQFFGPGTRLTVL.

This sequence joins TRBV11-2 and TRBJ2-7; D unresolved. The V gene's germline CDR1 is SGHAT and CDR2 FQNNGV. V was pared by 2 bases and J by 4 bases, with 9 bases between. This CDR3 is built from 13 residues. The CDR3 DNA reads TGTGCCAGCAGCTTATCGTCGGAGTACGAGCAGTACTTC. Translation: CASSLSSEYEQYF.

This rearrangement joins TRBV11-2 to TRBJ2-2, with D uncertain. There are 13 residues in the CDR3. CDR1 and CDR2 from the germline V gene are SGHAT and FQNNGV. V was shortened by 5 bases and J by 15 bases, with 19 bases between the two germline ends. The CDR3 coding sequence is TGTGCCAGCAGCATAACCTTAGCCAAAGAAGTGTTTTTT. Its translation is CASSITLAKEVFF.

The chain links TRBV7-8 to TRBJ1-5, with D perhaps matching TRBD1 (5 bases). CDR1 is SGHVS, CDR2 FQNEAQ, per germline. The V end lost 1 base, the J end lost 0 bases, and 13 bases lay between the germline ends. This CDR3 region has 17 residues. Written as DNA, the CDR3 is TGTGCCAGCAGCTTAGGGGGCAGGATCTATAGCAATCAGCCCCAGCATTTT. Its protein product is CASSLGGRIYSNQPQHF.

This chain uses TRBV6-5 with TRBJ2-1; weak D call: TRBD1 (6 bases). V lost 7 bases, J lost 5 bases, and 15 bases lay in between. The CDR3 contains 14 residues. Germline V gene data show CDR1 as MNHEY and CDR2 as SVGAGI. CDR3 region: CASTPDRLHNEQFF. For the CDR3, the DNA is TGTGCCAGCACACCCGACAGGCTCCACAATGAGCAGTTCTTC.

This clone was recorded once. The rearrangement uses TRBV7-9 and TRBJ2-1; 9 bases are a match to TRBD2. This CDR3 comprises 15 residues. Germline CDR1 SEHNR, CDR2 FQNEAQ (reference sequence). V lost 5 bases and J lost 8; bases outside the gene matches: 10. The chain's CDR3 is CASSSRLAGLDEQFF. For the CDR3, the DNA is TGTGCCAGCAGCAGTAGGCTAGCGGGACTCGATGAGCAGTTCTTC. Full variable domain (rest looked up from reference TRBV7-9 and TRBJ2-1): DTGVSQNPRHKITKRGQNVTFRCDPISEHNRLYWYRQTLGQGPEFLTYFQNEAQLEKSRLLSDRFSAERPKGSFSTLEIQRTEQGDSAMYLCASSSRLAGLDEQFFGPGTRLTVL.

V usage is TRBV7-9 and J usage is TRBJ1-5; D not certain. The CDR3 runs to 14 residues. The V end lost 3 bases, the J end lost 8 bases, and 14 bases lay between the germline ends. The germline CDR1 and CDR2 sequences are SEHNR and FQNEAQ (reference sequence). The CDR3 here is CASSFSSTREPQHF. The CDR3, as DNA: TGTGCCAGCAGCTTTAGCTCCACCCGGGAGCCCCAGCATTTT. The full variable domain, with the rest looked up from reference TRBV7-9 and TRBJ1-5, is DTGVSQNPRHKITKRGQNVTFRCDPISEHNRLYWYRQTLGQGPEFLTYFQNEAQLEKSRLLSDRFSAERPKGSFSTLEIQRTEQGDSAMYLCASSFSSTREPQHFGDGTRLSIL.

The rearrangement uses TRBV27 and TRBJ2-1; TRBD2 matches at 7 bases. The CDR3 has 12 residues. J was trimmed by 5 bases and V by 8 bases; bases with no gene match: 3. Germline lookup yields CDR1 MNHEY and CDR2 SMNVEV (reference sequence). CDR3 nucleotides: TGTGCCAGCGCGGGAGCTAACAATGAGCAGTTCTTC. Its translation: CASAGANNEQFF.

The DNA for the CDR3 is TGTGCCAGTAGCATAAACAGGGGCTCCTCCTATGGCTACACCTTC. It is translated as CASSINRGSSYGYTF. The chain employs TRBV19 and TRBJ1-2; 7 positions match TRBD1. Germline CDR1 is LNHDA and CDR2 is SQIVND (reference sequence). The CDR3 has 15 residues. V gave up 6 bases and J gave up 4 bases; unmatched junction bases: 11.

This chain joins TRBV7-9 and TRBJ2-1; D ambiguous. The length of the CDR3 is 13 residues. Deletions cut 5 bases from V and 5 bases from J, with 10 bases between. Germline V gene data show CDR1 as SEHNR and CDR2 as FQNEAQ (reference sequence). CDR3 in DNA: TGTGCCAGCAGCGTTCGAGCCGACAATGAGCAGTTCTTC. This encodes CASSVRADNEQFF.

The genes are TRBV10-3 and TRBJ1-3; D is ambiguous. Germline loops: CDR1 ENHRY, CDR2 SYGVKD. The CDR3 covers 14 residues. With 6 bases removed from V and 4 bases from J, the gap between germline ends came to 13 bases. The CDR3: CAIRSEISGNTIYF. CDR3 coding DNA: TGTGCCATCAGGAGTGAAATTTCCGGAAACACCATATATTTT.

The chain has TRBV29-1 and TRBJ2-3; tentatively, D is TRBD1 or TRBD2 (5 bases each). The CDR3 contains 15 residues. Trimming took off 0 bases at V and 2 bases at J, with 12 bases between the two ends. Germline CDR1 is SQVTM and CDR2 is ANQGSEA. Here the CDR3 reads CSVEESWDHTDTQYF. The CDR3 DNA reads TGCAGCGTTGAAGAATCATGGGACCACACAGATACGCAGTATTTT.

This sequence joins TRBV9 and TRBJ2-1; a weak D match, TRBD2 (6 bases). The CDR3 extends over 16 amino acids. V was pared by 0 bases and J by 7 bases, with 17 bases between. In germline, CDR1 is SGDLS, CDR2 YYNGEE. This chain's CDR3 is CASSVGGAGRDNEQFF. The CDR3 DNA reads TGTGCCAGCAGCGTAGGGGGAGCGGGTCGTGATAATGAGCAGTTCTTC.

This chain connects TRBV13 to TRBJ1-1; the D gene is possibly TRBD1 (6 bases). With 5 bases removed from V and 1 base from J, the gap between germline ends came to 11 bases. This CDR3 contains 14 residues. Germline CDR1 and CDR2: PRHDT and FYEKMQ (reference sequence). CDR3 DNA sequence: TGTGCCAGCAGCCCACAGGGATCGAACACTGAAGCTTTCTTT. It encodes CASSPQGSNTEAFF.